The 19 T cell receptor beta chains below were found in one sample sequenced in a study of blood T cell repertoires in COVID-19. Profiling relied on immunoSEQ multiplex PCR, and the TCRdb table lists in-frame clones only, not all of them. Among roughly 250,000 clones listed, about 90% were seen once. The sequenced material came from peripheral blood. The receptor source for this set is a man aged 55 to 70 who had recovered from COVID-19.

V and J are TRBV30 and TRBJ2-4; 9 nucleotides agree with TRBD2. V gave up 1 base and J gave up 2 bases; unmatched junction bases: 3. The CDR3 totals 15 residues. The germline CDR1 and CDR2 sequences are GTSNPN and SVGIG (reference sequence). CDR3 protein: CAWSGAGGPKNIQYF. CDR3 coding DNA: TGTGCCTGGAGTGGGGCGGGGGGGCCCAAAAACATTCAGTACTTC.

The chain employs TRBV5-1 and TRBJ2-1; D is perhaps TRBD1 (6 bases). With 2 bases removed from V and 0 bases from J, the gap between germline ends came to 9 bases. The CDR3 is 15 residues long. The germline V gene encodes CDR1 SGHRS and CDR2 YFSETQ. The CDR3 is CASSFQGPSYNEQFF. CDR3 coding DNA: TGCGCCAGCAGCTTTCAGGGGCCCTCCTACAATGAGCAGTTCTTC. Full variable domain (outside the CDR3, taken from reference TRBV5-1 and TRBJ2-1): KAGVTQTPRYLIKTRGQQVTLSCSPISGHRSVSWYQQTPGQGLQFLFEYFSETQRNKGNFPGRFSGRQFSNSRSEMNVSTLELGDSALYLCASSFQGPSYNEQFFGPGTRLTVL.

In the case of this clone: Germline is not matched at one junction end, which may reflect a read error. The chain has TRBV7-2 and TRBJ1-6; D is perhaps TRBD1 (6 bases). Germline values: CDR1 SGHTA, CDR2 FQGNSA. This CDR3 contains 14 residues. CDR3 amino acids: CASSFQGFDSSLHF. DNA for the CDR3: TGTGCCAGCAGCTTTCAGGGGTTTGATTCATCCCTCCACTTT.

This rearrangement joins TRBV6-6 to TRBJ2-1; 10 positions match TRBD2. V dropped 2 bases and J dropped 10; count of bases not matched to a gene: 8. The germline gives CDR1 MNHNY, CDR2 SVGAGI (reference sequence). The CDR3 loop spans 15 amino acids. In DNA, the CDR3 is TGTGCCAGCAGTTACGGTCCTAGCGGGGGCCCCGAGCAGTTCTTC. It specifies CASSYGPSGGPEQFF.

The rearrangement links TRBV19 to TRBJ2-2; 13 bases line up with TRBD2. CDR3 length: 15 residues. Germline loops: CDR1 LNHDA, CDR2 SQIVND (reference sequence). With 4 bases clipped from V and 6 bases from J, the junction kept 2 bases outside the gene matches. The chain's CDR3 is CASSKGLAGAGELFF. The CDR3 DNA sequence: TGTGCCAGTAGTAAAGGACTAGCGGGGGCCGGGGAGCTGTTTTTT.

The chain has TRBV9 and TRBJ2-5; 7 nucleotides line up with TRBD2. This CDR3 comprises 15 residues. The V gene end was trimmed by 6 bases and the J gene end by 3 bases; junction bases not matched to a gene: 11. CDR1 SGDLS and CDR2 YYNGEE come from the germline V gene. The CDR3, as DNA: TGTGCCAGCACACCCCGCGGCGGGAGTGAAGAGACCCAGTACTTC. It specifies CASTPRGGSEETQYF.

The gene calls are TRBV6-7 and TRBJ1-6; perhaps TRBD1 as D (5 bases). TRBV6-7 is placed among ORFs of uncertain function. CDR3 length equals 17 residues. V dropped 2 bases and J dropped 12 bases, with 23 bases sitting between them. CDR3 sequence (DNA): TGTGCCAGCAGTTACAACGGTCCATCCATTGTGGGGGGACCCCTCCACTTT. Its protein product is CASSYNGPSIVGGPLHF.

The chain has TRBV10-3 and TRBJ2-7; 7 bases are a match to TRBD1. CDR3 length: 14 residues. V was clipped by 0 bases and J by 3 bases; unmatched bases: 2. CDR1 is ENHRY, CDR2 SYGVKD, per germline. The CDR3 region is CAISESGTVYEQYV. As DNA, the CDR3 is TGTGCCATCAGTGAGTCCGGGACAGTCTACGAGCAGTACGTC.

V gene TRBV6-1 combines with J gene TRBJ1-5, with 8 bases fitting TRBD1. Germline values: CDR1 MNHNS, CDR2 SASEGT. V lost 3 bases, J lost 3 bases, and 7 bases stayed unmatched. This CDR3 is 16 amino acids long. This CDR3 reads CASSDLDRAFNQPQHF. The CDR3 DNA is TGTGCCAGCAGTGATCTGGACAGGGCCTTCAATCAGCCCCAGCATTTT.

The gene calls are TRBV18 and TRBJ2-1, with D unresolved. Trimming stripped 6 bases from V and 0 bases from J, with 9 bases between. The CDR3 contains 14 residues. From germline, CDR1 is KGHSH and CDR2 LQKENI. This chain's CDR3 is CASSYDNSYNEQFF. As DNA, the CDR3 is TGTGCCAGCTCCTACGACAACTCCTACAATGAGCAGTTCTTC.

This chain uses TRBV5-1 with TRBJ2-3, with 13 bases that match TRBD2. The CDR3 runs 16 residues. The germline gives CDR1 SGHRS, CDR2 YFSETQ. With 5 bases clipped from V and 5 bases from J, the junction kept 8 bases outside the gene matches. The CDR3 region is CASRGTSGGARDTQYF. The DNA of the CDR3 is TGCGCCAGCAGGGGAACTAGCGGGGGGGCGAGAGATACGCAGTATTTT.

This chain links TRBV5-4 with TRBJ1-2; TRBD1 matches at 7 bases. Germline V gene lookup returns CDR1 SGHNT and CDR2 YYREEE (reference sequence). This CDR3 is built from 17 residues. With V trimmed by 2 bases and J by 0 bases, 10 bases remained unmatched. CDR3 coding DNA: TGTGCCAGCAGCTTTTCAAATAGGGACAGCCCTAACTATGGCTACACCTTC. This translates into CASSFSNRDSPNYGYTF.

The rearrangement links TRBV5-4 to TRBJ1-1; 9 bases fit TRBD1. Germline lookup yields CDR1 SGHNT and CDR2 YYREEE (reference sequence). This CDR3 spans 15 amino acids. The ends lost 4 bases at V and 0 bases at J; junction bases unmatched: 4. In DNA form, the CDR3 reads TGTGCCAGCAGCAAACAGGGGGCCCTGAACACTGAAGCTTTCTTT. Translated: CASSKQGALNTEAFF.

The chain uses TRBV6-5 and TRBJ2-7, with 8 bases fitting TRBD1. V lost 4 bases and J lost 6; bases outside the gene matches: 2. Germline V gene lookup returns CDR1 MNHEY and CDR2 SVGAGI. The CDR3 runs to 12 residues. The DNA for the CDR3 is TGTGCCAGCAGTTGGACAGGGCTCGAGCAGTACTTC. It translates to CASSWTGLEQYF.

This clone was counted a single time. This chain connects TRBV12-3 or TRBV12-4 to TRBJ2-1; D gene ambiguous. V dropped 6 bases and J dropped 9 bases, with 9 bases sitting between them. The CDR3 spans 11 residues. The CDR3 nucleotides read TGTGCCAGCAGCAAGTACGGTGAGCAGTTCTTC. Its protein product is CASSKYGEQFF.

V is TRBV5-1 and J is TRBJ2-5; the D gene is possibly TRBD2 (6 bases). CDR1 is SGHRS, CDR2 YFSETQ, per germline. V was shortened by 5 bases and J by 5 bases, with 19 bases between the two germline ends. The CDR3 covers 15 residues. The DNA of the CDR3 is TGCGCCAGCAGATCCGAAGGACTATCCGGGGAGACCCAGTACTTC. It encodes CASRSEGLSGETQYF.

V is TRBV3-1 (or the pseudogene TRBV3-2) and J is TRBJ2-2; 7 bases match TRBD1. CDR1 is LGHDT, CDR2 YNNKEL, per germline (reference sequence). The ends lost 1 base at V and 4 bases at J; junction bases unmatched: 6. The CDR3 runs 16 residues. The CDR3: CASSQGRGFSTGELFF. CDR3 in DNA: TGTGCCAGCAGCCAAGGCAGGGGGTTTAGCACCGGGGAGCTGTTTTTT.

About this clone itself: The germline gene is not matched at one end of the junction; a read error may be the cause. The chain employs TRBV5-1 and TRBJ1-4; D remains unclear. CDR3 length: 13 residues. Germline CDR1 SGHRS, CDR2 YFSETQ. The CDR3 DNA reads TGCGCCAGCAGGTTGGGTCAGGATGAAAAACTGTTTTTT. This gives the protein CASRLGQDEKLFF.

This chain connects TRBV19 to TRBJ2-1, with a possible D match to TRBD2 (5 bases). The CDR3 runs to 16 residues. The V and J ends lost 8 bases and 0 bases respectively, with 17 bases between them. Germline assignment: CDR1 LNHDA and CDR2 SQIVND (reference sequence). CDR3 coding DNA: TGTGCCAGTCGGGGATCCGGGGTTCGCTCCTACAATGAGCAGTTCTTC. Translating it yields CASRGSGVRSYNEQFF.